Listed below are T cell receptor beta chains from one sample, sequenced in a study of early T cells in non-severe SARS-CoV-2 infection. TCRdb re-called the 5' RACE reads through MiXCR, storing one row per CDR3 protein. The table has roughly 110,000 distinct CDR3 sequences, approximately 10% seen once. Sequenced input: whole blood. The receptors were gathered from an adult who was a healthcare worker with PCR-confirmed SARS-CoV-2 infection or an uninfected control (not recorded which). Each CDR3 is given with its conserved first and last residue.

V gene,CDR3 protein
TRBV18,CASSPTGAGTEAFF
TRBV12-3/TRBV12-4,CASSTGGGYTF
TRBV28,CASIPAVGQGFSEAKNIQYF
TRBV18,CASSPGIHSNQPQHF
TRBV24-1,CATSPSQASPEQYF
TRBV20-1,CSARDSTDLYEQYF
TRBV27,CASRIGTGAYEQYF
TRBV27,CASSPLELGSFSYEQYF
TRBV14,CASSKSGGGHTGELFF
TRBV20-1,CSARDPLDPNIQYF
TRBV3-1,CASSPNPGQLEQYF
TRBV2,CASIRGRGPGNEQFF
TRBV12-3/TRBV12-4,CASSFSPGDRGSEAFF
TRBV29-1,CSGNRGGYETQYF
TRBV28,CASSLSGVNTGELFF
TRBV19,CASSRHGNNQPQHF
TRBV6-5,CASSYWPGNGYTF
TRBV4-1,CASSQEGPPLGEQYF
TRBV12-3/TRBV12-4,CASSFNLGGYGYTF
TRBV27,CASSGGDTQYF
TRBV7-2,CASSLASGRASGETQYF
TRBV29-1,CSVASGRAVSTGELFF
TRBV6-1,CASSEIAGGTDTQYF
TRBV6-2/TRBV6-3,CASSLIGEQFF
TRBV20-1,CSARDGTRLYNEQFF
TRBV10-3,CAISESMGLAGVGEQFF
TRBV7-8,CASRRGRVDSNEQFF
TRBV3-1,CAGSHFSYDRGRRYGYTF
TRBV7-6,CASTPPLNQETQYF
TRBV20-1,CSSRGEQFF
TRBV10-2,CASSTGTAPYEQYF
TRBV27,CASSSRSNQPQHF
TRBV20-1,CSPQAGQNTEAFF
TRBV6-2/TRBV6-3,CASSQRRTSGRGTGELFF
TRBV5-5,CASSLGATGTGYEKLFF
TRBV20-1,CSARERPEGVNEQYF
TRBV20-1,CSARGGTSGSYEQYF
TRBV5-1,CASSLDWTGPDTQYF
TRBV28,CASASQYEQYF
TRBV30,CAWSVRGTGKYGYTF
TRBV5-1,CASSLVGGSTDTQYF
TRBV28,CASSLRGAQYF
TRBV28,CASSLQEGSTDTQYF
TRBV21-1,CASGTKVYGYTF
TRBV30,CAWAPGNNEQFF
TRBV19,CASNMGSMNTEAFF
TRBV20-1,CSSRGHRYNEQFF
TRBV20-1,CSATTGTGVGNTIYF
TRBV5-6,CASSLGLEAFF
TRBV7-3,CASSSLTGSGANVLTF
TRBV28,CASSFRTTIKETQYF
TRBV7-2,CASSFSGSLTDTQYF
TRBV27,CASIIWGEGTGELFF
TRBV6-1,CASAAGTYEQYF
TRBV12-3/TRBV12-4,CASSQGVFSNQPQHF
TRBV5-1,CASSPNKETQYF
TRBV7-9,CASSVDDTTNTQYF